This T cell receptor (beta chain) was sequenced for a study of T cell changes during pregnancy in multiple sclerosis. This CDR3 region has 13 residues. CDR1 is KGHSH, CDR2 LQKENI, per germline. Trimming removed 1 base at V and 5 bases at J, with 7 bases between. Only in-frame clones appear in the TCRdb table, and some are missing; sequencing was by immunoSEQ multiplex PCR. The repertoire holds more than 50,000 clones, with about 92% as singletons. The chain couples TRBV18 to TRBJ2-3; no firm D call. The sequence derives from a female donor in good health, enrolled as a control in a pregnancy study. The material was peripheral blood, obtained in the first trimester of pregnancy. This chain's CDR3 is CASSPLTIDTQYF. CDR3 in DNA: TGTGCCAGCTCACCACTTACAATAGATACGCAGTATTTT.